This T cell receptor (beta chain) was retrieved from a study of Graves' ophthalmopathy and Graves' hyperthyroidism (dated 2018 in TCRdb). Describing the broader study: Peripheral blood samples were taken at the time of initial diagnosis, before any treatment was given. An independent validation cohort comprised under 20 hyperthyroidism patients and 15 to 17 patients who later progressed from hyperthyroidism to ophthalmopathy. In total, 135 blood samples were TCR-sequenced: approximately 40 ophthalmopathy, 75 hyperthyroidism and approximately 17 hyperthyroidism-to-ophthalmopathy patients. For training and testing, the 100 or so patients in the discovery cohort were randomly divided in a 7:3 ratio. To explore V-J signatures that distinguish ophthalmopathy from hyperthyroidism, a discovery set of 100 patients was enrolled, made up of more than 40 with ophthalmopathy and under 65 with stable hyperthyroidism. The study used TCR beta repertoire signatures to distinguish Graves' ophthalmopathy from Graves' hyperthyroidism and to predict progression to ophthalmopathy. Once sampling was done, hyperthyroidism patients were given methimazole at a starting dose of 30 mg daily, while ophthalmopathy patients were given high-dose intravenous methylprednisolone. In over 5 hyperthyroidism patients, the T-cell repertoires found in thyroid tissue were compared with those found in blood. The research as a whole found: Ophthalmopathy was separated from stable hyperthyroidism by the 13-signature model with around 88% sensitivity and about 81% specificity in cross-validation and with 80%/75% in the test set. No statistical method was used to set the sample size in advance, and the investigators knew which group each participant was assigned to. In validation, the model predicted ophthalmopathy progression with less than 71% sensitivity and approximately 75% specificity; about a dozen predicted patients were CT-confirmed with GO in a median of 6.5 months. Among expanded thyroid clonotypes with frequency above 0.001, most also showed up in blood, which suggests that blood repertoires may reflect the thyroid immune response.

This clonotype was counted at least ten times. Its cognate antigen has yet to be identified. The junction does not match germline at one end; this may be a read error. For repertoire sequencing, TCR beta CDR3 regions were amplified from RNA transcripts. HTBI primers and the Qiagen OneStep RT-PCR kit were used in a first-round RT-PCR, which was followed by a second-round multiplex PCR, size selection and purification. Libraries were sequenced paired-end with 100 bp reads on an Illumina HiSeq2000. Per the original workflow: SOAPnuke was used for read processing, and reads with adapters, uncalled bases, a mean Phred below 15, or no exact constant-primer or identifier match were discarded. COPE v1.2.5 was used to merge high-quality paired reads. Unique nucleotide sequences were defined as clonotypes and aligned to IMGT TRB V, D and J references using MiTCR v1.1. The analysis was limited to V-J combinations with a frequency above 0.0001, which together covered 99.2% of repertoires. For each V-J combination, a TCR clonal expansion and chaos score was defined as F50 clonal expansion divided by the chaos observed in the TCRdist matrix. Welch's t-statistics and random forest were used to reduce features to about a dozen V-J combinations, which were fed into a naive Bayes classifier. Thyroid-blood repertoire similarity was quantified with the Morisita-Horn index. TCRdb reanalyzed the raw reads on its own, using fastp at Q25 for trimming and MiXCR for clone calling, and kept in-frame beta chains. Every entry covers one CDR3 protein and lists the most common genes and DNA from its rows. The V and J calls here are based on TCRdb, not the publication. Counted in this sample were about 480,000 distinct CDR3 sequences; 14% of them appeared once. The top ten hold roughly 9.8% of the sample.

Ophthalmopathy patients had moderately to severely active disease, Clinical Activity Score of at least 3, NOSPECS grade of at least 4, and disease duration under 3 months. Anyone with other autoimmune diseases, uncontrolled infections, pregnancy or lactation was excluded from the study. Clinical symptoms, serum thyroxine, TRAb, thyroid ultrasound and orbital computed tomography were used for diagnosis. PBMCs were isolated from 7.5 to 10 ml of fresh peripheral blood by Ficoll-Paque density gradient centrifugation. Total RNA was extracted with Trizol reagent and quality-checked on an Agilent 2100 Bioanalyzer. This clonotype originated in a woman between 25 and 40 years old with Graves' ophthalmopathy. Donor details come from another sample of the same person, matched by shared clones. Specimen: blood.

The CDR3 protein sequence reads: CASSLDTNTEAFF. The nucleotide sequence reads TGTGCCAGCAGCTTGGATACGAACACTGAAGCTTTCTTT. The chain joins TRBV5-1 to TRBJ1-1; the D gene is unclear. Taken from the germline V gene, the CDR1 and CDR2 loops are SGHRS and YFSETQ. The CDR3 goes from the cysteine to the phenylalanine over 13 residues. Solely the CDR3 DNA is kept, with 39 bases framed from the first base.